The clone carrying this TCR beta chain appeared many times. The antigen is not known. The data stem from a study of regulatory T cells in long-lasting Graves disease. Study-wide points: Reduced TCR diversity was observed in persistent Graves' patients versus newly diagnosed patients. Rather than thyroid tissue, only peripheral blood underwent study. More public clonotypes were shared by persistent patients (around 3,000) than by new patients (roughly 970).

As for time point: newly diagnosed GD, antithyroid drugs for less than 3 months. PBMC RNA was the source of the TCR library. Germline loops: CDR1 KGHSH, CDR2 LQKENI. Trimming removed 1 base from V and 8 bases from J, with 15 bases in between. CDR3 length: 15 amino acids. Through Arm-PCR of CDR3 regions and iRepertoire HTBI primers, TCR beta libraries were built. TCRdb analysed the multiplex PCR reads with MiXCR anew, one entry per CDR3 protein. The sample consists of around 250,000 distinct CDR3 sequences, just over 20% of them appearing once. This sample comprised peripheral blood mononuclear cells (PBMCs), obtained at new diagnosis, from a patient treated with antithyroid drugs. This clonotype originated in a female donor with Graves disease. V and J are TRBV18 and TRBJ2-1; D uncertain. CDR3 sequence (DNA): TGTGCCAGCTCACCACAACTCAAGGGAACGGATGAGCAGTTCTTC. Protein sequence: CASSPQLKGTDEQFF.